Listed here are 20 T cell receptor beta chains from one sample, sequenced in a study of CD8 T cells in Susac syndrome. Random-hexamer reverse transcription was applied to about 0.45 to 1 ug RNA. TCRdb used MiXCR to reprocess the immunoSEQ multiplex PCR reads, holding one entry per CDR3 protein. The sample yields roughly 80,000 distinct CDR3 sequences, approximately 94% seen once. The source material was CD8+ T cells from PBMCs. Receptors originate from a human donor with Susac syndrome.

The V and J genes are TRBV27 and TRBJ2-7, with 8 bases aligning to TRBD1. This CDR3 has 11 residues. Per germline, CDR1 MNHEY and CDR2 SMNVEV (reference sequence). Unmatched junction bases numbered 3, after V lost 7 bases and J lost 7 bases. The CDR3 bases are TGTGCCAGCACCAGGGGGCGAGAGCAGTACTTC. It translates to CASTRGREQYF.

The chain carries TRBV7-2 and TRBJ2-7; D not resolved. With 1 base removed from V and 2 bases from J, the gap between germline ends came to 6 bases. The CDR3 runs to 13 residues. CDR1 is SGHTA and CDR2 is FQGNSA in the germline V gene. As DNA, the CDR3 is TGTGCCAGCAGCTTAGAAACTGCCTACGAGCAGTACTTC. It is translated as CASSLETAYEQYF.

This clonotype was observed once. The chain employs TRBV11-2 and TRBJ2-5, with 7 bases aligning to TRBD1. CDR1 is SGHAT, CDR2 FQNNGV, per germline. Unmatched junction bases numbered 13, after V lost 5 bases and J lost 4 bases. The CDR3 extends over 16 amino acids. CDR3 amino acids: CASSRRPDRTVETQYF. The DNA for the CDR3 is TGTGCCAGCAGCCGGCGGCCGGACAGGACTGTAGAGACCCAGTACTTC.

The chain couples TRBV11-1 to TRBJ2-7; 7 bases fit TRBD1. Germline trimming cut 3 bases from V and 1 base from J; bases unmatched to any gene: 6. Germline V gives CDR1 SGHAT, CDR2 FQDESV (reference sequence). The CDR3 is 15 residues long. The CDR3 region is CASSFQGTASYEQYF. The CDR3 bases are TGTGCCAGCAGCTTTCAAGGGACAGCTTCCTACGAGCAGTACTTC.

The rearrangement joins TRBV11-3 to TRBJ1-5, with D uncertain. Germline assignment: CDR1 SGHNT and CDR2 YENEEA. V lost 1 base and J 14 bases, leaving 9 bases between the germline ends. This CDR3 contains 11 residues. This CDR3 is CASSLARRKHF. In nucleotides, the CDR3 is TGTGCCAGCAGCTTAGCTCGGCGGAAGCATTTT.

The chain employs TRBV9 and TRBJ2-3, with TRBD1 matching over 7 bases. This CDR3 is 17 amino acids long. V shed 0 bases, J shed 2 bases, and the junction held 9 bases outside the gene matches. The germline gives CDR1 SGDLS, CDR2 YYNGEE. The CDR3 spells CASSVAVRDRDTDTQYF. As DNA, the CDR3 is TGTGCCAGCAGCGTAGCCGTCCGGGACAGAGACACAGATACGCAGTATTTT.

The CDR3 DNA reads TGTGCCAGCAGTCCACCGGTCTATAATTCACCCCTCCACTTT. This encodes CASSPPVYNSPLHF. The chain links TRBV27 to TRBJ1-6; D remains ambiguous. This CDR3 is 14 amino acids long. V was trimmed by 5 bases and J by 3 bases, leaving 8 bases between them. Germline-derived CDR1 and CDR2 are MNHEY and SMNVEV (reference sequence).

CDR3 protein: CASSYTGGGAETQYF. DNA of the CDR3: TGTGCCAGCAGTTACACAGGCGGGGGAGCGGAGACCCAGTACTTC. The gene calls are TRBV6-2 or TRBV6-3 and TRBJ2-5, with 7 bases lining up with TRBD2. CDR1 and CDR2 from the germline V gene are MNHEY and SVGEGT. This CDR3 has 15 amino acids. J lost 5 bases, V lost 2 bases, and 8 bases had no gene match.

The rearrangement uses TRBV7-2 and TRBJ2-1; 7 bases line up with TRBD2. Germline V gene sequence: CDR1 SGHTA, CDR2 FQGNSA. The J segment lost 10 bases and the V segment lost 4 bases, leaving 7 bases of the junction unmatched. The CDR3 consists of 13 residues. CDR3 region: CASSSRLAREQFF. CDR3 nucleotide sequence: TGTGCCAGCAGCTCCCGACTAGCCAGGGAGCAGTTCTTC.

The chain combines TRBV11-2 with TRBJ2-7; D is perhaps TRBD1 (6 bases). Germline V gene data show CDR1 as SGHAT and CDR2 as FQNNGV. Deletions cut 5 bases from V and 6 bases from J, with 17 bases between. The CDR3 totals 14 residues. The CDR3 sequence is CASSRTQGDIEQYF. CDR3 nucleotide sequence: TGTGCCAGCAGCCGGACACAGGGCGATATCGAGCAGTACTTC.

This sequence joins TRBV12-3 or TRBV12-4 and TRBJ1-1, with 9 bases lining up with TRBD1. The CDR3 totals 16 residues. The V segment lost 5 bases and the J segment 0 bases; nucleotides outside the gene matches: 7. CDR3: CASSTGQGSMNTEAFF. CDR3 in DNA: TGTGCCAGCAGTACCGGACAGGGGAGTATGAACACTGAAGCTTTCTTT.

V is TRBV12-3 or TRBV12-4 and J is TRBJ2-3; D gene uncertain. V was cut by 6 bases and J by 11 bases, with 18 bases left in between. The CDR3 spans 13 residues. The CDR3 DNA follows: TGTGCCAGCAGCCGCGGACCTACCTTTGAGCAGTATTTT. This sequence encodes CASSRGPTFEQYF.

This chain connects TRBV12-3 or TRBV12-4 to TRBJ2-2; D could derive from TRBD1 or TRBD2 (6 bases each). V lost 10 bases, J lost 3 bases, and 21 bases lay in between. The CDR3 consists of 16 residues. The CDR3 spells CATSGWGAQDTGELFF. In DNA, the CDR3 is TGTGCCACCTCGGGATGGGGGGCGCAGGACACCGGGGAGCTGTTTTTT.

This sequence joins TRBV27 and TRBJ2-1, with a tentative D call TRBD2 (6 bases). The V end was cut by 5 bases, the J end by 2 bases, with 13 bases between. The CDR3 has 15 residues. Germline V CDR1 and CDR2: MNHEY, SMNVEV (reference sequence). CDR3 sequence: CASSRPGEAYNEQFF. For the CDR3, the DNA is TGTGCCAGCAGTCGTCCGGGGGAGGCCTACAATGAGCAGTTCTTC.

V is TRBV4-3 and J is TRBJ1-2, with 7 bases lining up with TRBD1. The CDR3 is made up of 16 amino acids. The V gene end was trimmed by 0 bases and the J gene end by 0 bases; junction bases not matched to a gene: 4. Germline CDR1 LGHNA, CDR2 YSLEER. CDR3 nucleotides: TGCGCCAGCAGCCAAGATCGACAGGGCCCTAACTATGGCTACACCTTC. Protein sequence: CASSQDRQGPNYGYTF.

The CDR3 region is CASSLVQGPRYEQYF. In DNA form, the CDR3 reads TGTGCCAGCAGCTTAGTTCAGGGGCCACGTTACGAGCAGTACTTC. V and J are TRBV7-9 and TRBJ2-7, with D possibly matching TRBD1 (6 bases). CDR3 length: 15 amino acids. Trimming left V 1 base short and J 4 bases short, with 14 bases between. CDR1 and CDR2 (germline): SEHNR, FQNEAQ (reference sequence).

CDR3 coding DNA: TGCGCCAGCAGGCCCTTCGAGCAGTACTTC. It is translated as CASRPFEQYF. The chain combines TRBV5-1 with TRBJ2-7; unclear D gene. Germline V lookup: CDR1 SGHRS, CDR2 YFSETQ. The V end lost 5 bases, the J end lost 6 bases, and 6 bases lay between the germline ends. CDR3 size: 10 residues.

J is TRBJ2-1 and V is TRBV11-1, with 12 bases fitting TRBD1. The CDR3 runs 16 residues. The germline gives CDR1 SGHAT, CDR2 FQDESV (reference sequence). J was trimmed by 8 bases and V by 6 bases; bases with no gene match: 11. The chain's CDR3 is CASRSWGQGAWDEQFF. The CDR3 region has the DNA TGTGCCAGCAGGTCCTGGGGACAGGGGGCTTGGGATGAGCAGTTCTTC. Full variable domain (rest looked up from reference TRBV11-1 and TRBJ2-1): EAEVAQSPRYKITEKSQAVAFWCDPISGHATLYWYRQILGQGPELLVQFQDESVVDDSQLPKDRFSAERLKGVDSTLKIQPAELGDSAMYLCASRSWGQGAWDEQFFGPGTRLTVL.

The J gene is TRBJ1-5, the V gene TRBV7-9; a weak D match, TRBD1 (5 bases). The CDR3 loop spans 12 amino acids. Germline CDR1 reads SEHNR; CDR2 reads FQNEAQ (reference sequence). The V end was cut by 10 bases, the J end by 7 bases, with 14 bases between. The CDR3 loop is CATGTSGQPQHF. The CDR3 DNA reads TGTGCCACCGGGACGTCGGGGCAGCCCCAGCATTTT.

The chain employs TRBV6-2 or TRBV6-3 and TRBJ2-3, with TRBD1 identical over 9 bases. This CDR3 is 14 amino acids long. V lost 8 bases to trimming and J lost 1 base; unmatched junction nucleotides: 4. The germline CDR1 and CDR2 sequences are MNHEY and SVGEGT. The DNA for the CDR3 is TGTGCCAGCCGGACAGGGGAAGGCACAGATACGCAGTATTTT. Residues: CASRTGEGTDTQYF.